The rows below give T cell receptor beta chains drawn from one sample of a study of blood T cell repertoires in COVID-19. TCRdb keeps only in-frame clones here, not all; method: immunoSEQ multiplex PCR. The table shows fewer than 250,000 clones, with roughly 85% occurring only once. The sequenced sample was PBMCs or T cells enriched from blood (not recorded which). The source is a woman aged 40 to 49 with acute COVID-19. CDR3s include the opening cysteine and the closing phenylalanine or tryptophan. The D gene is left open where the match is weak. A clone size is listed for some rows: how often the clone was seen (once, few, many), or a class if it is expanded.

cdr3_aa j_call clone_size cdr3_length d_call v_call
CASSPPWSGTYEQYF TRBJ2-7 NA 15 TRBD2 TRBV18
CASSLTNSGNTIYF TRBJ1-3 once 14 NA TRBV3-1/TRBV3-2
CASSSDRGHEQYF TRBJ2-7 NA 13 TRBD1 TRBV13
CASSEGGNTIYF TRBJ1-3 NA 12 NA TRBV12-3/TRBV12-4
CASSSLTDPPGSQYF TRBJ2-5 NA 15 NA TRBV27
CASSSTRSPVADTQYF TRBJ2-3 NA 16 NA TRBV27
CASSSRSGGMLSSTEAFF TRBJ1-1 NA 18 NA TRBV14
CASSLEEADTQYF TRBJ2-3 few 13 NA TRBV7-3
CASSLSGHADGYTF TRBJ1-2 NA 14 NA TRBV27
CASSIGTGNEAFF TRBJ1-1 NA 13 TRBD1 TRBV19
CASAGTGGFAQHF TRBJ1-5 few 13 TRBD1 TRBV7-9
CASSLDRVSNQPQHF TRBJ1-5 NA 15 TRBD1 TRBV28
CASSVGGPKTGASGRRSTDTQYF TRBJ2-3 NA 23 TRBD2 TRBV9
CASTGTGYNEQFF TRBJ2-1 NA 13 TRBD1 TRBV19
CASSWPTPTDTQYF TRBJ2-3 once 14 NA TRBV19
CASSERGSGSPYEQYF TRBJ2-7 NA 16 TRBD2 TRBV25-1
CASSQGATNEKLFF TRBJ1-4 few 14 NA TRBV18
CASSYAPGPYEQYF TRBJ2-7 NA 14 NA TRBV6-5
CASSDLGGPGNTIYF TRBJ1-3 once 15 NA TRBV2
CASSPTPGALAFETQYF TRBJ2-5 NA 17 NA TRBV27
CASSHSRETQYF TRBJ2-5 few 12 NA TRBV6-5
CASSEQSTRRETQYF TRBJ2-5 NA 15 NA TRBV9
CASSHPDITNYGYTF TRBJ1-2 NA 15 NA TRBV4-1
CATSRGGDTEAFF TRBJ1-1 few 13 NA TRBV15
CASSLDGRVNQPQHF TRBJ1-5 once 15 NA TRBV7-2
CASGKPWDRAGELFF TRBJ2-2 NA 15 TRBD1 TRBV28
CASSVGGIQPQHF TRBJ1-5 NA 13 NA TRBV7-2
CASSSFWTSGSGYEQYF TRBJ2-7 NA 17 TRBD2 TRBV28
CASSRQGAQPQHF TRBJ1-5 NA 13 TRBD1 TRBV19
CASSQGGGLNNSPLHF TRBJ1-6 NA 16 NA TRBV14
CASKLAPSSYNEQFF TRBJ2-1 once 15 TRBD2 TRBV11-1
CASSPKGQMNTEAFF TRBJ1-1 NA 15 NA TRBV13
CASSQAFTAYEQYF TRBJ2-7 NA 14 NA TRBV3-1/TRBV3-2
CASSAIGGGGYTF TRBJ1-2 NA 13 NA TRBV4-1
CSFKAGGSTDTQYF TRBJ2-3 NA 14 TRBD2 TRBV29-1
CASSESFSGNTIYF TRBJ1-3 NA 14 NA TRBV5-1
CASSGQGSYGKNTEAFF TRBJ1-1 NA 17 TRBD1 TRBV19
CASSTQETQYF TRBJ2-5 NA 11 NA TRBV21-1
CASSKQARDRGSEQFF TRBJ2-1 NA 16 TRBD1 TRBV18
CASSELGLVAKYF TRBJ2-7 NA 13 NA TRBV2
CASTFSGREQYF TRBJ2-7 NA 12 NA TRBV7-9
CASSSGLAINYGYTF TRBJ1-2 NA 15 NA TRBV5-8
CASSFRGVYSNQPQHF TRBJ1-5 NA 16 NA TRBV28